The sequence of this T cell receptor beta chain was determined in a study of shared clonotypes between healthy human individuals. The ends were cut back, 1 base at V and 3 bases at J, with 11 bases in the middle. The V gene's germline CDR1 is WNHNN and CDR2 SYGVQD (reference sequence). The CDR3 runs to 15 residues. Terminally differentiated effector memory CD45RA+ cells were left out of the naive CD8 fraction, which was CD45RO-negative and positively selected for CCR7. Clones were read by immunoSEQ multiplex PCR, and TCRdb kept only the in-frame ones, dropping some. The data contain about 2 million clones, around 96% of them singletons.

This TCR came from a man between 18 and 29 years old in good health. The specimen was naive CD8+ T cells sorted from blood. The chain combines TRBV10-1 with TRBJ2-3; possibly TRBD1 or TRBD2 for D (5 bases each). The DNA of the CDR3 is TGCGCCAGCAGTGAGTGGCAGGGAGTAACAGATACGCAGTATTTT. Translating it yields CASSEWQGVTDTQYF.